This T cell receptor (beta chain) was captured by sequencing in a study of blood T cell repertoires in COVID-19. Germline-derived CDR1 and CDR2 are SGHRS and YFSETQ. CDR3 length: 11 amino acids. V dropped 7 bases and J dropped 14 bases, with 18 bases sitting between them. Generated by immunoSEQ multiplex PCR, the TCRdb table keeps only in-frame clones and is missing some. Of 190,000 or so clones in the sample, 70% to 90% were seen once. This sequence originates from a man aged 35-49 years with active or convalescent COVID-19. The chain uses TRBV5-1 and TRBJ1-2; D unclear. Sequenced sample: peripheral blood. CDR3 bases: TGCGCCAGCTCCGGTCACTCCGGAGTAACCTTC. Its protein is CASSGHSGVTF.